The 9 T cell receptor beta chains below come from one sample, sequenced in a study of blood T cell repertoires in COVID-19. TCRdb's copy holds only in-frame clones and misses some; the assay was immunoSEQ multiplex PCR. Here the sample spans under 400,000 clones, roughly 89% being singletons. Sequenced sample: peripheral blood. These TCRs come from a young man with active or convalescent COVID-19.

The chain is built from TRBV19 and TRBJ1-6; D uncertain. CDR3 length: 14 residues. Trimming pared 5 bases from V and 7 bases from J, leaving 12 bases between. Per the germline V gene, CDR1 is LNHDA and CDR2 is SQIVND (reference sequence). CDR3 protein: CASSEWYRNSPLHF. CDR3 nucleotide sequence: TGTGCCAGTAGTGAATGGTATAGAAATTCACCCCTCCACTTT.

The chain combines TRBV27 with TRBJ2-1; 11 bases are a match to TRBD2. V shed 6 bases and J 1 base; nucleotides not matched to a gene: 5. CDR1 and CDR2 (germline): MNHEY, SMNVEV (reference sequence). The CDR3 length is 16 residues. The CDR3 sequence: CASSISGRASYNEQFF. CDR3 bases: TGTGCCAGCAGCATTAGCGGGAGGGCATCCTACAATGAGCAGTTCTTC.

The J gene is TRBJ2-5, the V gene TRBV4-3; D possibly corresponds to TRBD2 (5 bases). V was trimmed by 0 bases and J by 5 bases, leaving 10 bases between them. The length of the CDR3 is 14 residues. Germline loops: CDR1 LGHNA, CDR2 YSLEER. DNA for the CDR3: TGCGCCAGCAGCCAAGATTTCACGGGGGAGACCCAGTACTTC. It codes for CASSQDFTGETQYF.

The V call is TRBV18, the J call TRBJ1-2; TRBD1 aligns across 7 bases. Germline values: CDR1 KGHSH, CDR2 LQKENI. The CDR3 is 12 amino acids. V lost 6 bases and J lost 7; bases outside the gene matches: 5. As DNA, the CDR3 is TGTGCCAGCTCCCAGGGGGACCCTGGCTACACCTTC. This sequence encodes CASSQGDPGYTF. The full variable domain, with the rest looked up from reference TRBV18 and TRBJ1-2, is NAGVMQNPRHLVRRRGQEARLRCSPMKGHSHVYWYRQLPEEGLKFMVYLQKENIIDESGMPKERFSAEFPKEGPSILRIQQVVRGDSAAYFCASSQGDPGYTFGSGTRLTVV.

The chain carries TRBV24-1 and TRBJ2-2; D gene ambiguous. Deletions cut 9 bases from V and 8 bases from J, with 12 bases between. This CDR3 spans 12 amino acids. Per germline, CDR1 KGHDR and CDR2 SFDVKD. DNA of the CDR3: TGTGCCACCTCATCAGAAGTTGGGGAGCTGTTTTTT. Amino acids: CATSSEVGELFF.

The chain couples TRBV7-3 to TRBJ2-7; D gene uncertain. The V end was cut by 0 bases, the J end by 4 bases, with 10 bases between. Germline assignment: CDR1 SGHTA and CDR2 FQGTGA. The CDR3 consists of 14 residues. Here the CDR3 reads CASSLTGSIYEQYF. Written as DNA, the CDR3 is TGTGCCAGCAGCTTAACGGGCTCGATTTACGAGCAGTACTTC.

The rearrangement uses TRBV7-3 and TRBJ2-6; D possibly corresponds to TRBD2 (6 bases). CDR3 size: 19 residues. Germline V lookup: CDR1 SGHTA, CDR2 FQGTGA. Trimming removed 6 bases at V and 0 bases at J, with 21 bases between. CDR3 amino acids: CASSPGGAYLNSGANVLTF. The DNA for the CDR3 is TGTGCCAGCAGTCCCGGAGGGGCATATCTGAACTCTGGGGCCAACGTCCTGACTTTC.

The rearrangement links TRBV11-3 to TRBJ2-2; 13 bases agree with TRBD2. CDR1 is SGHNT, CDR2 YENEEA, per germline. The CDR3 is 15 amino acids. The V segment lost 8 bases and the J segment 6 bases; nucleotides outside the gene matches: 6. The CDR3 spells CASSRTSGSPGELFF. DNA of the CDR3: TGTGCCAGCTCCAGGACTAGCGGGAGCCCCGGGGAGCTGTTTTTT.

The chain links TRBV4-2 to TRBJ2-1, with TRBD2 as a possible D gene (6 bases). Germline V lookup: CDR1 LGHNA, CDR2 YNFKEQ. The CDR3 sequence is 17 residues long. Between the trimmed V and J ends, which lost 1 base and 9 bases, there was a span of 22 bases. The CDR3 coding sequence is TGTGCCAGCAGCCAAGTGGTCGGGAGTGGATTCCAGAGTGAGCAGTTCTTC. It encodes CASSQVVGSGFQSEQFF.